This paragraph reports one T cell receptor (beta chain). What antigen it recognizes has not been identified. No clone much larger than this one lies a single base away; base qualities are absent. Collaborating institutions collected whole blood in K2EDTA tubes following their own protocols. For TCRbeta analysis, collaborator samples were shipped as frozen whole blood, as isolated PBMCs, or as DNA extracted from either sample type. The sample comes from a study of blood T cell repertoires in COVID-19 (dated by TCRdb to about 2020). In the study overall: Samples covering the acute and convalescent phases of COVID-19 were provided by collaborators in the United States, Italy and Spain. Samples came from the ongoing ImmuneRACE study (first 160 participants) plus 1,254 subjects from 6 global collaborators. The material from the prospective study consisted of cDNA or gDNA derived from T cells, B-cell-depleted T cells, or PBMCs. The repertoires were released in a freely available public database meant as a resource for research on the immune response to SARS-CoV-2. HLA class I and class II types, where available, came from metadata supplied by the sample provider rather than from assay-based typing. Sample metadata almost always included a de-identified subject ID, COVID-19 status, age in years and sex. Deeply sampled blood TCRbeta repertoires from subjects exposed to, actively infected with, or recovered from COVID-19 were included in the dataset.

The immunoSEQ Assay, a bias-controlled multiplex PCR, was used to amplify TCRbeta CDR3 regions from genomic DNA. Per the original workflow: Nucleated cell counts per sample were estimated from amplification of reference gene primers within the assay. To quantify the absolute abundance of each unique TCRbeta CDR3 rearrangement, sequence reads were collapsed and filtered. For each sample, productive Simpson clonality was calculated by taking the square root of Simpson's diversity index across productive rearrangements. The immuneACCESS repertoire file appears here via TCRdb, limited to in-frame rearrangements. These files lack a portion of the clones; in checked studies, under half of the deficit traces to unresolved V genes, and the cause of the others is not known. V and J calls and clone size follow that table, whereas D and trimming were derived from the DNA. Across this sample there are fewer than 80,000 clones, with about 88% seen only once. The ten largest clones represent 8.5% to 9.5% of the sample.

CDR1 and CDR2 are read off the germline V gene (reference sequence) as LGHDT and YNNKEL. V has 3 bases trimmed and J has 7 bases trimmed; junction bases matching no gene number 5. From the cysteine up to the phenylalanine, the CDR3 has a length of 14 residues. Only CDR3 DNA is held: 42 bases, read in frame from base 1. Broader findings and caveats from the paper: Clinical and demographic metadata were provided uncurated, with the amount varying by source and participant.

Sequenced: peripheral blood. This clonotype originated in a human donor in a cohort sampled during active COVID-19. The V gene is TRBV3-1 (or the pseudogene TRBV3-2) and the J gene is TRBJ1-5; 8 middle bases align to TRBD1. The CDR3 protein: CASSQRDRGQPQHF. The DNA reads TGTGCCAGCAGCCAGAGAGACAGGGGACAGCCCCAGCATTTT.